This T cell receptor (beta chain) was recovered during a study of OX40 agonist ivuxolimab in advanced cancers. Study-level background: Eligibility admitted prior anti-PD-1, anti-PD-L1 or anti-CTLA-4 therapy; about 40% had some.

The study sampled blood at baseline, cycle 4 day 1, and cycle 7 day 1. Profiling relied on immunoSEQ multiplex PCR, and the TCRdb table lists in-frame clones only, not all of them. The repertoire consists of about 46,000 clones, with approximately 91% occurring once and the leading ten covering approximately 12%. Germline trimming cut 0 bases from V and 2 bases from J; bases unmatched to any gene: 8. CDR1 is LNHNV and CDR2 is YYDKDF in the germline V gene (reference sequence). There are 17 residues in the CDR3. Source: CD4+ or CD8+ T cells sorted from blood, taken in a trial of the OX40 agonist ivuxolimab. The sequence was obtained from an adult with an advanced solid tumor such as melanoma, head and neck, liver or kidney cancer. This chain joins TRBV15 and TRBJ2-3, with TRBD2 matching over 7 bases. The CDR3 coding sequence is TGTGCCACCAGCAGAGATTTCATAGGACTAGACACAGATACGCAGTATTTT. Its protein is CATSRDFIGLDTDTQYF. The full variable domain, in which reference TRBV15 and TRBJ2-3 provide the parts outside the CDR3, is DAMVIQNPRYQVTQFGKPVTLSCSQTLNHNVMYWYQQKSSQAPKLLFHYYDKDFNNEADTPDNFQSRRPNTSFCFLDIRSPGLGDTAMYLCATSRDFIGLDTDTQYFGPGTRLTVL.